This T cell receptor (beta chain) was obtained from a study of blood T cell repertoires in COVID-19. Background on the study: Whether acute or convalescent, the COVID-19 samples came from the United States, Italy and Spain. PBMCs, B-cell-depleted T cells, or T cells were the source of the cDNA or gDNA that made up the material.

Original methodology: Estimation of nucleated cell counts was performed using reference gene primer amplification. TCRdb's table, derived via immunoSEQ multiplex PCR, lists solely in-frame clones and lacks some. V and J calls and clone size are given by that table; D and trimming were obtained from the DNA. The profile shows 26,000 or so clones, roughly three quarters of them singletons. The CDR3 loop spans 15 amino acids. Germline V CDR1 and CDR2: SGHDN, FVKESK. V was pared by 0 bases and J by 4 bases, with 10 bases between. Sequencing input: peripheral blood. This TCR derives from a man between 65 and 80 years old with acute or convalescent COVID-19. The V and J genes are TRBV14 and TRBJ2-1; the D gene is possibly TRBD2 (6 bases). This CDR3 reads CASSQDTGAYNEQFF. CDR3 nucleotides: TGTGCCAGCAGCCAAGACACGGGAGCGTACAATGAGCAGTTCTTC.